This T cell receptor beta chain was captured by sequencing in a study of early T cells in non-severe SARS-CoV-2 infection. From the 5' RACE reads, TCRdb called clonotypes with MiXCR, one entry per CDR3 protein. In the table there are around 68,000 distinct CDR3 sequences, approximately 6.1% of which are singletons. In germline, CDR1 is DFQATT, CDR2 SNEGSKA (reference sequence). V was clipped by 5 bases and J by 0 bases, with 14 bases between them. The CDR3 length is 14 residues. This clonotype was observed at least ten times. The chain combines TRBV20-1 with TRBJ2-7, with D uncertain. This specimen consisted of whole blood, obtained at baseline. This TCR derives from an adult who was a healthcare worker with PCR-confirmed SARS-CoV-2 infection or an uninfected control (not recorded which). The CDR3 DNA reads TGCAGTGCTGTCCGTTCTGGAAGCTCCTACGAGCAGTACTTC. This translates into CSAVRSGSSYEQYF.